The sequence of this T cell receptor (beta chain) was determined in a study of blood T cell repertoires in COVID-19. Under the authors' procedure: Reference gene primer amplification yielded estimated nucleated cell counts. The table came from immunoSEQ multiplex PCR; TCRdb's copy has only in-frame clones and leaves some out. V and J calls and clone size are those listed in that table; D and trimming were worked out from the DNA. The sample includes fewer than 400,000 clones, around nine tenths seen only once; the top ten take roughly 9.4%. Participants came from roughly 25 US areas, aged about 18 to 95 years. Participant-reported clinical history was the basis for cohort assignment. The CDR3 length is 13 residues. Trimming at V came to 3 bases and at J to 2 bases, leaving 1 base not matched to a gene. From germline, CDR1 is SGHRS and CDR2 YFSETQ. The table lists this clone with a few counts.

The origin of this receptor is a woman between 45 and 60 years old who had recovered from COVID-19. V is TRBV5-1 and J is TRBJ2-7; 8 positions match TRBD1. Sequencing was carried out using PBMCs or T cells enriched from blood (not recorded which). CDR3 loop: CASSWDRTYEQYF. For the CDR3, the DNA is TGCGCCAGCAGCTGGGACAGGACCTACGAGCAGTACTTC.